This TCR beta chain was sequenced during a study of blood T cell repertoires in COVID-19. The overall study: The United States, Italy and Spain provided the acute and convalescent COVID-19 samples. T cells, B-cell-depleted T cells, or PBMCs provided the cDNA or gDNA that served as material.

The repertoire was sequenced with immunoSEQ multiplex PCR; TCRdb's copy has only in-frame clones and lacks some. The repertoire holds approximately 300,000 clones, with 80% to 95% as singletons. This clone was detected only once. Sequencing input: peripheral blood. The receptor was isolated from a woman aged 25 to 39 with COVID-19, enrolled during active disease.

The CDR3 spells CASNPVGQGDGYTF. Here the CDR3 DNA reads TGTGCCAGCAATCCAGTGGGGCAGGGTGACGGCTACACCTTC. The rearrangement uses TRBV6-5 and TRBJ1-2; D is possibly TRBD1 (5 bases). CDR1 is MNHEY, CDR2 SVGAGI, per germline. This CDR3 has 14 amino acids. V lost 7 bases and J 8 bases, leaving 20 bases between the germline ends.